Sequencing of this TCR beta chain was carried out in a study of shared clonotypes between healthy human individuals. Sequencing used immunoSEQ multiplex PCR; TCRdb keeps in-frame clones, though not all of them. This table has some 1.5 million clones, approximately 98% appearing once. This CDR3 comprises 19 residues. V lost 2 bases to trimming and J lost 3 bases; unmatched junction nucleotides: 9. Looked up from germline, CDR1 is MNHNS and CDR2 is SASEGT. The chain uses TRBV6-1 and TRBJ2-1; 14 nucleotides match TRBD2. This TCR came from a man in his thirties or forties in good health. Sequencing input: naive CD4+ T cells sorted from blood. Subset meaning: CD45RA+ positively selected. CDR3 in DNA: TGTGCCAGCAGTGAAATGACTAGCGGGAGGGCCAACGACTACAATGAGCAGTTCTTC. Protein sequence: CASSEMTSGRANDYNEQFF.